The 19 T cell receptor beta chains in this list originate from one sample, sequenced in a study of blood T cell repertoires in COVID-19 (dated by TCRdb to 2018 to 2021). Library prep was done by the immunoSEQ multiplex PCR assay. The clones in this table, taken by TCRdb from immuneACCESS, are in-frame only. Not every clone is retained; where verified, under half of the shortfall comes from an unresolved V gene, and the cause of the rest is unknown. The table for this sample lists approximately 430,000 clones; 86% of them were counted only once. Over 1.1% of the sample goes to the ten largest clones. Sequences were obtained from peripheral blood. The receptors were gathered from a young woman with active or convalescent COVID-19.

This clone has a single count. V usage is TRBV5-1 and J usage is TRBJ2-5; the match to TRBD2 covers 7 bases. CDR1 and CDR2 from the germline V gene are SGHRS and YFSETQ. The CDR3 length is 15 residues. V was clipped by 4 bases and J by 4 bases; unmatched bases: 10. CDR3: CASSPTASGTETQYF. The DNA for the CDR3 is TGCGCCAGCAGCCCCACGGCAAGCGGGACAGAGACCCAGTACTTC.

This clone was detected once. CDR3 sequence: CASSLEFFGGDPNYGYTF. CDR3 in DNA: TGTGCCAGCAGCTTAGAATTTTTCGGGGGGGACCCTAACTATGGCTACACCTTC. This chain joins TRBV11-3 and TRBJ1-2, with D possibly TRBD1 on 5 matching bases. V was pared by 0 bases and J by 0 bases, with 17 bases between. This CDR3 contains 18 residues. Germline V CDR1 and CDR2: SGHNT, YENEEA.

The rearrangement joins TRBV29-1 to TRBJ2-3; D is unclear. This CDR3 has 11 amino acids. Trimming cost V 5 bases and J 2 bases, with 5 bases left between them. Per germline, CDR1 SQVTM and CDR2 ANQGSEA. The DNA for the CDR3 is TGCAGCGTTCGCGTCACAGATACGCAGTATTTT. It encodes CSVRVTDTQYF.

V gene TRBV7-9 combines with J gene TRBJ2-3, with D unresolved. The CDR3 is 15 amino acids. V lost 5 bases, J lost 0 bases, and 12 bases lay in between. Germline lookup yields CDR1 SEHNR and CDR2 FQNEAQ (reference sequence). This chain's CDR3 is CASSDLSTSTDTQYF. Written as DNA, the CDR3 is TGTGCCAGCAGCGACCTCTCGACTAGCACAGATACGCAGTATTTT.

V gene TRBV19 combines with J gene TRBJ1-1, with 7 bases aligning to TRBD1. With V trimmed by 5 bases and J by 7 bases, 16 bases remained unmatched. The CDR3 has 16 residues. Germline V gene data show CDR1 as LNHDA and CDR2 as SQIVND (reference sequence). Here the CDR3 DNA reads TGTGCCAGTAGTCCAAGCCCTGGACAGGCCGGGATTGAAGCTTTCTTT. It encodes CASSPSPGQAGIEAFF.

This chain uses TRBV10-1 with TRBJ1-6; D not resolved. This CDR3 contains 14 residues. Germline assignment: CDR1 WNHNN and CDR2 SYGVQD (reference sequence). Trimming took off 0 bases at V and 6 bases at J, with 6 bases between the two ends. The CDR3 spells CASSESSGNSPLHF. The DNA for the CDR3 is TGCGCCAGCAGTGAGTCGTCGGGTAATTCACCCCTCCACTTT.

Points on this clone: Other DNA sequences of this sample code for an identical CDR3. The chain recombines TRBV5-1 with TRBJ1-1; TRBD1 matches 9 bases. The CDR3 sequence is 14 residues long. V shed 3 bases and J 1 base; nucleotides not matched to a gene: 1. The V gene's germline CDR1 is SGHRS and CDR2 YFSETQ. The CDR3 DNA follows: TGCGCCAGCAGCTCGACAGGGGGGAACACTGAAGCTTTCTTT. Translated, it gives CASSSTGGNTEAFF.

This clone was seen a single time. The chain employs TRBV4-1 and TRBJ1-5; D is possibly TRBD1 (6 bases). This CDR3 spans 14 amino acids. V lost 4 bases to trimming and J lost 3 bases, with 10 bases between them. Per the germline V gene, CDR1 is MGHRA and CDR2 is YSYEKL. DNA of the CDR3: TGCGCCAGCAGCCCCGGACAGATCAATCAGCCCCAGCATTTT. Protein sequence: CASSPGQINQPQHF.

V and J are TRBV19 and TRBJ2-3; 10 nucleotides agree with TRBD2. CDR1 is LNHDA, CDR2 SQIVND, per germline (reference sequence). V dropped 5 bases and J dropped 4; count of bases not matched to a gene: 6. The CDR3 contains 15 residues. The CDR3, as DNA: TGTGCCAGTAGTGTTGGGACTAGCGTTCCAGATACGCAGTATTTT. Protein product: CASSVGTSVPDTQYF.

The chain joins TRBV10-2 to TRBJ1-5, with D maybe TRBD1 (5 bases). The germline gives CDR1 WSHSY, CDR2 SAAADI. V lost 0 bases to trimming and J lost 0 bases, with 6 bases between them. The CDR3 length is 15 residues. In nucleotides, the CDR3 is TGCGCCAGCAGTGAGTCCAGGGATAGCAATCAGCCCCAGCATTTT. It translates to CASSESRDSNQPQHF.

The chain employs TRBV5-5 and TRBJ1-6, with D unresolved. Trimming shortened V by 5 bases and J by 4 bases, and 16 bases separated the two germline ends. Germline V gene data show CDR1 as SGHKS and CDR2 as YYEKEE (reference sequence). CDR3 length: 16 amino acids. The chain's CDR3 is CASSPHPAEYNSPLHF. DNA for the CDR3: TGTGCCAGCAGTCCCCACCCCGCCGAGTATAATTCACCCCTCCACTTT.

This clone appeared once. V is TRBV29-1 and J is TRBJ1-2; the D is unclear. The ends were cut back, 0 bases at V and 8 bases at J, with 13 bases in the middle. The CDR3 consists of 13 residues. CDR1 SQVTM and CDR2 ANQGSEA come from the germline V gene. CDR3 sequence reads: CSVEDRAGFGYTF. The DNA for the CDR3 is TGCAGCGTTGAAGATCGAGCCGGGTTCGGCTACACCTTC.

The chain has TRBV3-1 (or the pseudogene TRBV3-2) and TRBJ1-5; TRBD1 agrees at 9 bases. The V gene end was trimmed by 4 bases and the J gene end by 5 bases; junction bases not matched to a gene: 6. The germline gives CDR1 LGHDT, CDR2 YNNKEL (reference sequence). This CDR3 contains 15 residues. CDR3 nucleotides: TGTGCCAGCAGCCCAAGACAGGGGGAGCATCAGCCCCAGCATTTT. This translates into CASSPRQGEHQPQHF.

The V call is TRBV2, the J call TRBJ1-1, with D uncertain. CDR1 and CDR2 from the germline V gene are SNHLY and FYNNEI. V shed 3 bases and J shed 0 bases, with 8 bases lying between them. This CDR3 region has 14 residues. This CDR3 is CASSEGRMNTEAFF. The CDR3 nucleotides are TGTGCCAGCAGTGAGGGCAGGATGAACACTGAAGCTTTCTTT.

The J gene is TRBJ1-6, the V gene TRBV3-1 (or the pseudogene TRBV3-2), with a weak D call TRBD1 (6 bases). The germline CDR1 and CDR2 sequences are LGHDT and YNNKEL (reference sequence). V was clipped by 0 bases and J by 7 bases, with 10 bases between them. The CDR3 contains 15 residues. The CDR3 loop reads CASSQERDTNSPLHF. The CDR3 DNA reads as TGTGCCAGCAGCCAAGAACGGGACACAAATTCACCCCTCCACTTT.

The V and J genes are TRBV7-9 and TRBJ2-7; 7 bases match TRBD1. This CDR3 spans 15 amino acids. CDR1 is SEHNR and CDR2 is FQNEAQ in the germline V gene (reference sequence). Trimming at V came to 5 bases and at J to 1 base, leaving 8 bases not matched to a gene. CDR3 nucleotides: TGTGCCAGCAGCAACACCGGGACAGATTCCTACGAGCAGTACTTC. The encoded protein is CASSNTGTDSYEQYF.

V and J are TRBV29-1 and TRBJ2-7; 9 bases are a match to TRBD1. CDR1 SQVTM and CDR2 ANQGSEA come from the germline V gene. V lost 6 bases and J lost 2; bases outside the gene matches: 8. The CDR3 totals 14 residues. The chain's CDR3 is CSVAGTGLTYEQYF. The CDR3 DNA reads as TGCAGCGTGGCCGGGACAGGGCTCACCTACGAGCAGTACTTC.

CDR3 DNA sequence: TGTGCCAGCAGCCAAGGGTATTCAGGGCTCTATGGCTACACCTTC. Its translation: CASSQGYSGLYGYTF. The V call is TRBV14, the J call TRBJ1-2, with a weak D call TRBD1 (5 bases). This CDR3 has 15 amino acids. V dropped 1 base and J dropped 4 bases, with 13 bases sitting between them. Germline loops: CDR1 SGHDN, CDR2 FVKESK.

V gene TRBV7-9 combines with J gene TRBJ2-1, with 12 bases matching TRBD2. V was pared by 6 bases and J by 1 base, with 7 bases of the junction left unmatched. Germline loops: CDR1 SEHNR, CDR2 FQNEAQ (reference sequence). The CDR3 consists of 17 residues. Written as DNA, the CDR3 is TGTGCCAGCAGATATACTAGCGGGGGGCTTTCCTACAATGAGCAGTTCTTC. It specifies CASRYTSGGLSYNEQFF.